The 16 T cell receptor beta chains presented below share a single source sample, sequenced in a study of vaccination and CD4 T cells after COVID-19 (dated by TCRdb to between 2022 and 2023). No antigen has been assigned to these receptors. Reading the label with the study, this specimen's treatment or condition is: approximately nine-day PBMC culture with coronavirus spike peptide pools or control peptides (ViraFEST assay). Libraries came from PCR. Sequencer: Illumina iSeq 100. DNA from cultured CD4+ T cells underwent TCR sequencing with the Oncomine TCR Beta short-read assay at the Johns Hopkins FTIC core. TCRdb cleaned the public reads at Q25 with fastp, built clones with MiXCR and kept in-frame beta chains. Identical CDR3 protein sequences are pooled into one entry, listed with their most common genes and DNA. In this sample the table shows more than 15,000 distinct CDR3 sequences, 44% of which occur a single time. Jointly, the top ten make up 20% to 30% of the sample.

Sequencing used CD4+ T cells from blood, cultured in vitro, obtained before SARS-CoV-2 vaccination. The receptors stem from a human donor who had recovered from COVID-19.

This clonotype was seen a handful of times. CDR3 DNA sequence: TGCGCCAGCAGCTCCCGGGCCCTGGAGGGCTACACCTTC. It specifies CASSSRALEGYTF. J is TRBJ1-2 and V is TRBV5-1, with D unclear. V lost 3 bases and J 8 bases, leaving 14 bases between the germline ends. The length of the CDR3 is 13 residues. CDR1 SGHRS and CDR2 YFSETQ come from the germline V gene.

The genes are TRBV24-1 and TRBJ1-5; tentatively, D is TRBD1 (5 bases). Germline V gene sequence: CDR1 KGHDR, CDR2 SFDVKD. The CDR3 is 15 residues long. V dropped 4 bases and J dropped 2 bases, with 11 bases sitting between them. CDR3 DNA sequence: TGTGCCACCAGTGACACGGGGCCCGGCAATCAGCCCCAGCATTTT. This sequence encodes CATSDTGPGNQPQHF.

The chain joins TRBV19 to TRBJ1-5; TRBD1 agrees at 8 bases. Unmatched junction bases numbered 14, after V lost 7 bases and J lost 6 bases. Per germline, CDR1 LNHDA and CDR2 SQIVND (reference sequence). The CDR3 is 16 amino acids. The CDR3 region is CASTLLGQGASQPQHF. The CDR3 region has the DNA TGTGCCAGTACCTTGCTTGGGCAGGGGGCATCTCAGCCCCAGCATTTT.

This clonotype is a singleton in its sample. V is TRBV7-2 and J is TRBJ2-5; D gene unclear. With 0 bases removed from V and 1 base from J, the gap between germline ends came to 9 bases. The CDR3 consists of 15 residues. CDR1 is SGHTA, CDR2 FQGNSA, per germline. The CDR3 bases are TGTGCCAGCAGCTTAGCTGTGGGCCGCCAAGAGACCCAGTACTTC. This gives the protein CASSLAVGRQETQYF.

This clonotype was recorded a few times. This chain links TRBV6-1 with TRBJ1-6; D unclear. CDR1 and CDR2 from the germline V gene are MNHNS and SASEGT. The CDR3 contains 14 residues. V was cut by 7 bases and J by 10 bases, with 17 bases left in between. This CDR3 reads CASTPERARSPLHF. The CDR3 DNA reads as TGTGCCAGCACCCCGGAGAGGGCGAGATCACCCCTCCACTTT.

V gene TRBV30 combines with J gene TRBJ1-5; TRBD1 aligns across 7 bases. From germline, CDR1 is GTSNPN and CDR2 SVGIG (reference sequence). J gave up 9 bases and V 2 bases, and 10 bases lay outside the gene matches. The CDR3 is made up of 14 amino acids. This CDR3 reads CAWSTGDSGAPQHF. As DNA, the CDR3 is TGTGCCTGGAGTACCGGGGACAGTGGGGCGCCCCAGCATTTT.

This rearrangement joins TRBV19 to TRBJ2-3; D is undetermined. Trimming shortened V by 6 bases and J by 0 bases, and 10 bases separated the two germline ends. The CDR3 totals 14 residues. Germline V gene sequence: CDR1 LNHDA, CDR2 SQIVND (reference sequence). CDR3 coding DNA: TGTGCCAGTAGGGTAGATTCTAGCACAGATACGCAGTATTTT. Translating gives CASRVDSSTDTQYF.

In this sample, this clonotype turned up a few times. The CDR3 is CSASPLAGGFTGELFF. DNA of the CDR3: TGCAGTGCTAGCCCACTAGCGGGAGGCTTCACCGGGGAGCTGTTTTTT. The V and J genes are TRBV20-1 and TRBJ2-2, with TRBD2 identical over 12 bases. The CDR3 contains 16 residues. V lost 3 bases and J lost 4; bases outside the gene matches: 6. Germline V gene lookup returns CDR1 DFQATT and CDR2 SNEGSKA (reference sequence).

The chain carries TRBV12-3 or TRBV12-4 and TRBJ2-3, with 10 bases aligning to TRBD2. Trimming cost V 5 bases and J 7 bases; bases outside gene matches: 6. The CDR3 has 14 residues. The CDR3 protein is CASSPSGRGNTQYF. Written as DNA, the CDR3 is TGTGCCAGCAGTCCTAGCGGGAGAGGGAATACGCAGTATTTT.

The chain joins TRBV29-1 to TRBJ1-2; 9 bases agree with TRBD1. The junction had 10 bases not matched to a gene; V was cut back by 2 bases and J by 3 bases. The germline V gene has CDR1 SQVTM and CDR2 ANQGSEA. CDR3 length equals 16 residues. The CDR3 protein is CSVERTGASGYYGYTF. CDR3 nucleotide sequence: TGCAGCGTTGAACGGACAGGGGCCTCCGGGTACTATGGCTACACCTTC. The whole variable domain, remainder taken from reference TRBV29-1 and TRBJ1-2, is SAVISQKPSRDICQRGTSLTIQCQVDSQVTMMFWYRQQPGQSLTLIATANQGSEATYESGFVIDKFPISRPNLTFSTLTVSNMSPEDSSIYLCSVERTGASGYYGYTFGSGTRLTVV.

This clonotype has more than one count but fewer than ten. The chain links TRBV19 to TRBJ2-1; D might be TRBD1 (5 bases). The germline gives CDR1 LNHDA, CDR2 SQIVND (reference sequence). The CDR3 contains 12 residues. V was clipped by 3 bases and J by 9 bases, with 9 bases between them. CDR3 nucleotides: TGTGCCAGTAGTATGGTCAGGGCTGAGCAGTTCTTC. Encoded protein: CASSMVRAEQFF. Together with reference TRBV19 and TRBJ2-1, the CDR3 gives the full variable domain: DGGITQSPKYLFRKEGQNVTLSCEQNLNHDAMYWYRQDPGQGLRLIYYSQIVNDFQKGDIAEGYSVSREKKESFPLTVTSAQKNPTAFYLCASSMVRAEQFFGPGTRLTVL.

The chain recombines TRBV2 with TRBJ2-7; no clear D gene. The CDR3 runs to 15 residues. Germline-derived CDR1 and CDR2 are SNHLY and FYNNEI. Trimming left V 5 bases short and J 2 bases short, with 16 bases between. Here the CDR3 reads CASSPGSVGTYEQYF. CDR3 DNA sequence: TGTGCCAGCAGTCCCGGGTCGGTTGGAACCTACGAGCAGTACTTC.

This clonotype was recorded a few times. The genes are TRBV6-1 and TRBJ2-5; 9 bases agree with TRBD1. The germline V gene encodes CDR1 MNHNS and CDR2 SASEGT. Trimming took 3 bases from V and 3 from J; bases not matched to a gene: 14. The length of the CDR3 is 18 residues. This CDR3 reads CASSDRKGWGQGEETQYF. Here the CDR3 DNA reads TGTGCCAGCAGTGATCGGAAAGGCTGGGGACAGGGTGAAGAGACCCAGTACTTC.

J is TRBJ1-3 and V is TRBV4-3; 10 bases align to TRBD1. The J segment lost 5 bases and the V segment lost 4 bases, leaving 5 bases of the junction unmatched. Germline V lookup: CDR1 LGHNA, CDR2 YSLEER. This CDR3 has 15 residues. The CDR3 bases are TGCGCCAGCAGCCCGGGACAGGGGATACGAAACACCATATATTTT. As protein: CASSPGQGIRNTIYF.

The chain carries TRBV29-1 and TRBJ1-1; D might be TRBD1 (5 bases). This CDR3 has 13 amino acids. V lost 7 bases and J 0 bases, leaving 12 bases between the germline ends. Per germline, CDR1 SQVTM and CDR2 ANQGSEA. CDR3 sequence (DNA): TGCAGCGCTAAGGGGACGCTGAACACTGAAGCTTTCTTT. The encoded protein is CSAKGTLNTEAFF.

This sequence joins TRBV2 and TRBJ1-2; 11 nucleotides align to TRBD1. CDR3 length: 14 amino acids. Trimming took 5 bases from V and 7 from J; bases not matched to a gene: 6. Germline-derived CDR1 and CDR2 are SNHLY and FYNNEI. The CDR3 loop is CASSRTGGSRGYTF. DNA for the CDR3: TGTGCCAGCAGTCGGACAGGGGGCTCGCGTGGCTACACCTTC.